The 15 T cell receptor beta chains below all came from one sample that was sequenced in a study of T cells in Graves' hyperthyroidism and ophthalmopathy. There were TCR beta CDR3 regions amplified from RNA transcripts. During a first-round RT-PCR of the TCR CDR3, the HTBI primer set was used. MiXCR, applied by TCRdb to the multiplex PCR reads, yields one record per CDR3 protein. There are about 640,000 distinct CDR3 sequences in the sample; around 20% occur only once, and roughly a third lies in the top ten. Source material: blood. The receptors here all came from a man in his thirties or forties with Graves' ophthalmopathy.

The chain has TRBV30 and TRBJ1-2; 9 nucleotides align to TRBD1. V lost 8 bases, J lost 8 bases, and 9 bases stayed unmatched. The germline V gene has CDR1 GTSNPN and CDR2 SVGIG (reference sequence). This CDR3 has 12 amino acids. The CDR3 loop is CAVNTGGEGYTF. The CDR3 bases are TGTGCCGTCAATACAGGGGGCGAGGGCTACACCTTC. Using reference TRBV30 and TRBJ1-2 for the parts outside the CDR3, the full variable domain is SQTIHQWPATLVQPVGSPLSLECTVEGTSNPNLYWYRQAAGRGLQLLFYSVGIGQISSEVPQNLSASRPQDRQFILSSKKLLLSDSGFYLCAVNTGGEGYTFGSGTRLTVV.

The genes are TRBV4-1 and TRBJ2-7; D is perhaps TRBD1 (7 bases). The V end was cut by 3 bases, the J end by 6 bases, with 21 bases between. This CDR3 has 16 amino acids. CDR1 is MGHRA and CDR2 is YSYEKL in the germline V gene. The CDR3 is CASSQPTWRGPGEQYF. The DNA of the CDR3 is TGCGCCAGCAGCCAGCCTACGTGGAGGGGGCCTGGCGAGCAGTACTTC.

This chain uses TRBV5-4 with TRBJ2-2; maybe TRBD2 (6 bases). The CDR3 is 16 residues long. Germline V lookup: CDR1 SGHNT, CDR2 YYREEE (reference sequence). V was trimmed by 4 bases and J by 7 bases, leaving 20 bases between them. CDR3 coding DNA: TGTGCCAGCAGCACGCGGGACTCACCGAATGGCGGGGAGCTGTTTTTT. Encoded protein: CASSTRDSPNGGELFF.

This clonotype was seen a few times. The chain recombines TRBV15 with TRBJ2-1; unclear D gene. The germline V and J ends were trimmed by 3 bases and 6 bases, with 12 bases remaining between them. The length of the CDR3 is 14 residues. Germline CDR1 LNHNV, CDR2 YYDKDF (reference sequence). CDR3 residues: CATSRSGRINEQFF. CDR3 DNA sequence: TGTGCCACCAGCAGGTCCGGACGGATCAATGAGCAGTTCTTC.

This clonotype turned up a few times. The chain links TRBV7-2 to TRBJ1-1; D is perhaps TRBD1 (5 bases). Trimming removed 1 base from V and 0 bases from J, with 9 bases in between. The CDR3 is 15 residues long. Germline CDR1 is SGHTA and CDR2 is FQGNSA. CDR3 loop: CASSLVDSMNTEAFF. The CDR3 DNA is TGTGCCAGCAGCTTAGTTGACAGTATGAACACTGAAGCTTTCTTT.

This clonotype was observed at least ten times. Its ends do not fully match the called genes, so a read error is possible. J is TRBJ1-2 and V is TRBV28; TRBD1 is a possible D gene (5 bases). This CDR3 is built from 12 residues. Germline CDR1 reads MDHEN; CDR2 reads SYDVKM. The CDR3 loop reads CASSFEGYGYTF. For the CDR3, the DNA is TGCGCCAGCAGCTTTGAGGGGTATGGCTACACCTTC.

The CDR3 here is CASSVTLYEQYF. The CDR3 region has the DNA TGTGCCAGCAGTGTTACTCTCTACGAGCAGTACTTC. V gene TRBV6-1 combines with J gene TRBJ2-7, with D hard to call. The length of the CDR3 is 12 residues. The V gene lost 4 bases and the J gene lost 3 bases, with 7 bases spanning the gap. Per the germline V gene, CDR1 is MNHNS and CDR2 is SASEGT.

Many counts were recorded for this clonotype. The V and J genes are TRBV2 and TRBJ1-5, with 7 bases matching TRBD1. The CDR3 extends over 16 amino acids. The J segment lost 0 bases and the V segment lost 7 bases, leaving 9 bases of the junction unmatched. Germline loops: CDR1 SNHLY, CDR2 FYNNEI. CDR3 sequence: CASTGTVGNSNQPQHF. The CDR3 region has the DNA TGTGCCAGCACCGGGACAGTGGGGAATAGCAATCAGCCCCAGCATTTT.

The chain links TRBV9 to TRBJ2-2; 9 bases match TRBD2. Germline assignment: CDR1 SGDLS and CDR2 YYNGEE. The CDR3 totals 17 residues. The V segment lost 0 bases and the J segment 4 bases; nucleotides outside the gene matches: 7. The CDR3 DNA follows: TGTGCCAGCAGCGTAGGGCCGCTAGCGGGGACCACCGGGGAGCTGTTTTTT. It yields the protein CASSVGPLAGTTGELFF.

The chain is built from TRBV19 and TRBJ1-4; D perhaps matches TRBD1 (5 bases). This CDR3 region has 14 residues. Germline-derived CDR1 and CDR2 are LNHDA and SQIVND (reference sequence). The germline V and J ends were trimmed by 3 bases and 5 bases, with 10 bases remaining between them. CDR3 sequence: CASSIAAGNEKLFF. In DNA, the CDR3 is TGTGCCAGTAGTATCGCGGCAGGGAATGAAAAACTGTTTTTT. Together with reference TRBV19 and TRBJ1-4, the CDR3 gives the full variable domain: DGGITQSPKYLFRKEGQNVTLSCEQNLNHDAMYWYRQDPGQGLRLIYYSQIVNDFQKGDIAEGYSVSREKKESFPLTVTSAQKNPTAFYLCASSIAAGNEKLFFGSGTQLSVL.

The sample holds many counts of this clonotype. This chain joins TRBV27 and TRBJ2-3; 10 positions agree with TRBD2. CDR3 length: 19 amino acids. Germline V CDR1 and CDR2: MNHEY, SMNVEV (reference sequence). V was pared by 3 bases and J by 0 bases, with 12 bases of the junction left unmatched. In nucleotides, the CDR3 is TGTGCCAGCAGTTTTGGTGGTAGCGGGAGGTCGCCGAGCACAGATACGCAGTATTTT. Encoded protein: CASSFGGSGRSPSTDTQYF.

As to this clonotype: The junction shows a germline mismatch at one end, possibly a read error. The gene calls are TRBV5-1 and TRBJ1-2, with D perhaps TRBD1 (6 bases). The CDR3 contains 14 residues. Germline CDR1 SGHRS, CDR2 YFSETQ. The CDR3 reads CAGSLVTGLDGYTF. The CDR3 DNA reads TGCGCCGGCAGCTTGGTGACAGGCTTAGATGGCTACACCTTC.

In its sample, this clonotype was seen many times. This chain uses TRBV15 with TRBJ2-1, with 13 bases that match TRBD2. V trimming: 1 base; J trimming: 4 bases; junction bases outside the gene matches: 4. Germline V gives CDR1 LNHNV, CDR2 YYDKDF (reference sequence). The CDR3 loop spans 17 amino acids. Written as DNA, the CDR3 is TGTGCCACCAGCAGAGCGACTAGCGGGAGGATTTACAATGAGCAGTTCTTC. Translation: CATSRATSGRIYNEQFF.

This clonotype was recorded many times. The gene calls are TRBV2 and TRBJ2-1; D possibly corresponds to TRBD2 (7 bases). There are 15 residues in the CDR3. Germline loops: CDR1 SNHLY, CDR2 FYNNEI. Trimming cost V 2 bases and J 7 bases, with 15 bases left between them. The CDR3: CASSESGGGENEQFF. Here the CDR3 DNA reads TGTGCCAGCAGTGAATCGGGGGGCGGAGAGAATGAGCAGTTCTTC. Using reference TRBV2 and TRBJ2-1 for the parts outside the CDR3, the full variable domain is EPEVTQTPSHQVTQMGQEVILRCVPISNHLYFYWYRQILGQKVEFLVSFYNNEISEKSEIFDDQFSVERPDGSNFTLKIRSTKLEDSAMYFCASSESGGGENEQFFGPGTRLTVL.

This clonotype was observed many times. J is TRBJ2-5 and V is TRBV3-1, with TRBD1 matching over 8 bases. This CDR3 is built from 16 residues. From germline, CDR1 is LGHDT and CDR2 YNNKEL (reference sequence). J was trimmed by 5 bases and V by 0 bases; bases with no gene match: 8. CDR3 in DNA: TGTGCCAGCAGCCAAGAAGGGCAGGGGGCAGATGAGACCCAGTACTTC. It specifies CASSQEGQGADETQYF.